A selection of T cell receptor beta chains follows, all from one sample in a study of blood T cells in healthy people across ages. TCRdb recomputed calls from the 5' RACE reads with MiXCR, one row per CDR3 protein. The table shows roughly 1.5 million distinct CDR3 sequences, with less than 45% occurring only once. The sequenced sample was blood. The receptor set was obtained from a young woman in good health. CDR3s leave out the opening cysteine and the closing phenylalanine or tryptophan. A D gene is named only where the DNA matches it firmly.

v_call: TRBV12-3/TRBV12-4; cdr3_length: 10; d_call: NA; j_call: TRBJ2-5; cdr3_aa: ASSSGAETQY
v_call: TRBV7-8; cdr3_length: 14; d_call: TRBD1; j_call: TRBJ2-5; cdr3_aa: ASSLEATGDQETQY
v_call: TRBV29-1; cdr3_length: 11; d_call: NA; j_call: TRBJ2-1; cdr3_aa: SVAARINNEQF
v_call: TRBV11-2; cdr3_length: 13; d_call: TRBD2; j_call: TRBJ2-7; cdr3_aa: ASSLQGGSSYEQY
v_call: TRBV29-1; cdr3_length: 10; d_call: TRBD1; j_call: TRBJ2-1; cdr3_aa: SVGQGYNEQF
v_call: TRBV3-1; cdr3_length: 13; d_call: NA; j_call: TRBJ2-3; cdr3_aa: ASSQEPDGTDTQY
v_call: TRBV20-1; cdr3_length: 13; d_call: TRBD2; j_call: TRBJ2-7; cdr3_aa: SARAPAGAYNEQY
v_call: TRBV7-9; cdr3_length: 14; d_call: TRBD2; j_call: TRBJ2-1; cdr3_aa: ASSLVAGASYNEQF
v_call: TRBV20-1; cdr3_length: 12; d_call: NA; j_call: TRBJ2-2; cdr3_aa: SGLRAPLDSELF
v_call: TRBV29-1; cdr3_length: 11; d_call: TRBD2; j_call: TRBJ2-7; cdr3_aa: SVGTSGSSEQY
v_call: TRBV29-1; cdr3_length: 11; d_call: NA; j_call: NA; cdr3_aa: SVDTSSYNEQY
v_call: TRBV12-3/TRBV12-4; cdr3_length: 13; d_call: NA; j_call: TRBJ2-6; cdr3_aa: ASSLREPGANVLT
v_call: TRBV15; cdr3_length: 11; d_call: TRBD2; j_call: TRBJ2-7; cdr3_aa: ATSVGLDYEQY
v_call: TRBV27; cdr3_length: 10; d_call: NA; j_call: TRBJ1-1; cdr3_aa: ASRLSRGEAF
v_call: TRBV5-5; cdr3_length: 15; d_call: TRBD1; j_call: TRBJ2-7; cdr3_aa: ASSLGPMTGAMNEQY
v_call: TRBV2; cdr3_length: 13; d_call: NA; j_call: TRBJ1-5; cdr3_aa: ASSEDRGRQQPQH
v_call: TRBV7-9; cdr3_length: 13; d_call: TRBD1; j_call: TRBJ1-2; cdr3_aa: ASSLKDRGNYGYT
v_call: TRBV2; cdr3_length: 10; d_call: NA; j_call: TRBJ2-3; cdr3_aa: ASSEWLNTQY
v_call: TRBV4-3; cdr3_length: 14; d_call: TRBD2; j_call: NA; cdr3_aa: ASSHSTSATYNEQY
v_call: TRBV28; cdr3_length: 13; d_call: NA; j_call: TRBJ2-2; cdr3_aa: ASSTAGGRAGELF
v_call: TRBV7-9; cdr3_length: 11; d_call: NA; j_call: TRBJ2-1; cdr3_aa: ASSLSIYNEQF
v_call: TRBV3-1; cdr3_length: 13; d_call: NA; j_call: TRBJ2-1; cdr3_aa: ASSQEWAAYNEQF
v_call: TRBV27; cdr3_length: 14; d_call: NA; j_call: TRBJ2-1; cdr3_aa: ASSFTAGGTGDEQF
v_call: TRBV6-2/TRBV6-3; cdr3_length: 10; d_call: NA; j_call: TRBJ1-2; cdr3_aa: ASRAVFYGYT
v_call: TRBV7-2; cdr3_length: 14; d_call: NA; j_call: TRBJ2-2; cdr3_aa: ASSLAGFLNTGELF
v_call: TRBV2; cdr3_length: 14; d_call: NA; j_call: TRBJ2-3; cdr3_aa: ASSIPRGGTTDTQY
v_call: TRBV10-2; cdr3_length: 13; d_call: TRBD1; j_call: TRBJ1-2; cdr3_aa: ASGPTGQGPGGYT
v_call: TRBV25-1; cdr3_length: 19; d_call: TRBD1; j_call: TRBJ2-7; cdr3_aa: ASSESLIPRTGQGSAYEQY
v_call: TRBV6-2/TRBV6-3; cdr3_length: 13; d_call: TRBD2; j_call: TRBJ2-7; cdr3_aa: ASRGTSALRKTRY
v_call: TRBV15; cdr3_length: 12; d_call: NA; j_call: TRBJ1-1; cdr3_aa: ATSRDIVNTEAF
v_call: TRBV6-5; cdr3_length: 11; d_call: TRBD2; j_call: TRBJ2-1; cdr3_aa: ASIRLADNEQF
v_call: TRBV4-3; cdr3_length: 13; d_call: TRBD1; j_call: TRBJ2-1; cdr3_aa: ASSQTGAPYNEQF
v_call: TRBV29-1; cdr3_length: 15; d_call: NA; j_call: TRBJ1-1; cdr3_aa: SVEALGLLTRGTEAF
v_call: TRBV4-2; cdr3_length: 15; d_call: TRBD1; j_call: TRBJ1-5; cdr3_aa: ASSQAEGGGGNQPQH
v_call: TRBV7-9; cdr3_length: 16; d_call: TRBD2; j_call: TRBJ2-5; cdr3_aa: ASSLTLRTSGSQETQY
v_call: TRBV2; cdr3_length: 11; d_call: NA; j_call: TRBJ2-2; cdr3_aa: ASSVGWSGELF
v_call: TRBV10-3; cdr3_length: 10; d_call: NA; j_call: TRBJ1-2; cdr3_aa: TTQGGGYGYT
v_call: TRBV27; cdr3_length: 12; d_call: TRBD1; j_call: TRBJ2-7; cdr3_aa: ASATGGRTYEQY
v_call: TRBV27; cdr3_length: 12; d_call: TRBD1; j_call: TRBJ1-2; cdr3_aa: ASSLTGGVVGYT
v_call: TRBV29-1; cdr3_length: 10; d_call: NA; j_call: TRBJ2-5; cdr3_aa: SVGIGRETQY
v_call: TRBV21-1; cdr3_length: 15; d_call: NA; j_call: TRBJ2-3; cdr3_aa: ATTPTGLAGFTDTQY
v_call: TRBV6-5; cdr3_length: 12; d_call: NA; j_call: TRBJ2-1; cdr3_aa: ASSLGGANNEQF
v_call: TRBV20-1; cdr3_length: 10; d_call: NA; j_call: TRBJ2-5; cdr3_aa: SARYGKETQY
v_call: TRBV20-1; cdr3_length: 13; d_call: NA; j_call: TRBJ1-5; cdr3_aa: SARAGESRNQPQH
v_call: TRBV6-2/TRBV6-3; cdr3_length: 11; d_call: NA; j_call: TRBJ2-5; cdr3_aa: ASSIISGRTQY
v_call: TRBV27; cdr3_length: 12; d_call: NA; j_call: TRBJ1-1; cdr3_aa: ASSAGRRGTEAF
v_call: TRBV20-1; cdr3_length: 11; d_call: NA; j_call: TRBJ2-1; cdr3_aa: SAREPQAETQF
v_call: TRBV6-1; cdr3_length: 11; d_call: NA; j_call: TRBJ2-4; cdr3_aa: ASSETRDNIQY
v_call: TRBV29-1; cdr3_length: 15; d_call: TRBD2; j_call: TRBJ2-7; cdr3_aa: SVVVSGRAEVTHEQY
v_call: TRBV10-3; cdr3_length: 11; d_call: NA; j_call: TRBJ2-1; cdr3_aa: ATAGGAGNEQF
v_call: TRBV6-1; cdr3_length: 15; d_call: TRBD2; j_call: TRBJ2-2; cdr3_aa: ASSELSASGRPGELF